A selection of T cell receptor beta chains follows, all from one sample in a study of blood T cell repertoires in COVID-19. Assay: immunoSEQ multiplex PCR; the TCRdb copy retains only in-frame clones and omits some. The data hold 200,000 to 300,000 clones, with about four fifths observed a single time. Input material: peripheral blood. The receptors stem from a woman at least 80 years old with COVID-19, enrolled during active disease. Both conserved end residues are part of each CDR3. A D gene is named only where the DNA matches it firmly. Not every row has a clone size; where given, it reads once, few, many or a size class.

>TRBD1|TRBJ2-7|TRBV25-1|once
TGTGCCAGCAGTGAATCCCTTCCGGGACAGGGTCTTTACGAGCAGTACTTC
CASSESLPGQGLYEQYF
>NA|TRBJ1-1|TRBV5-5|NA
TGTGCCAGCAGCTTAACCGTCGGGGTCGTGGGCACTGAAGCTTTCTTT
CASSLTVGVVGTEAFF
>NA|TRBJ1-2|TRBV19|NA
TGTGCCAGTAGTATAGGGGAGGGCTACACCTTC
CASSIGEGYTF
>TRBD2|TRBJ2-1|TRBV5-1|NA
TGCGCCAGCAGCCACCCGGGCGGGGGGACCCTCTATGAGCAGTTCTTC
CASSHPGGGTLYEQFF
>TRBD1|TRBJ1-5|TRBV6-6|once
TGTGCCAGCAGGCACCGGGACAGGGAGGATCAGCCCCAGCATTTT
CASRHRDREDQPQHF
>TRBD2|TRBJ2-1|TRBV7-6|NA
TGTGCCAGCAGCTCCATCCAGGTCAGCGGGGGGGCCGCCTGGGTCAATGAGCAGTTCTTC
CASSSIQVSGGAAWVNEQFF
>TRBD1|TRBJ2-7|TRBV28|NA
TGTGCCAGCACCGCACCCCCGGGACAGGCCACCTACGAGCAGTACTTC
CASTAPPGQATYEQYF
>NA|TRBJ1-2|TRBV10-3|NA
TGTGCCATCAGTGAGGGCAGGGAGGCCTATGGCTACACCTTC
CAISEGREAYGYTF
>NA|TRBJ2-7|TRBV6-1|few
TGTGCCAGCAGTGAAATGGGAGAGTGGCAGGCCTACGAGCAGTACTTC
CASSEMGEWQAYEQYF
>NA|TRBJ1-3|TRBV6-5|NA
TGTGCCAGCAGGACAGGATGGGTTGGAAACACCATATATTTT
CASRTGWVGNTIYF
>TRBD1|TRBJ2-3|TRBV18|NA
TGCGCCAGCTCACGGGACAGGGTAACGCAGTATTTT
CASSRDRVTQYF
>TRBD1|TRBJ1-2|TRBV28|NA
TGTGCCAGCAGCCAACAGGGGGCATATGGCTACACCTTC
CASSQQGAYGYTF
>NA|TRBJ1-2|TRBV5-1|NA
TGCGCCAGCAGCTGGGACTCGGCCCCCTATGGCTACACCTTC
CASSWDSAPYGYTF
>NA|TRBJ2-5|TRBV11-2|NA
TGTGCCAGCAGCTTCCCCTCCCAGACCCAGTACTTC
CASSFPSQTQYF
>NA|TRBJ2-1|TRBV28|NA
TGTGCCAGCAGTTCGGCCCTTACCGCGAGGAATGAGCAGTTCTTC
CASSSALTARNEQFF
>TRBD1|TRBJ1-1|TRBV18|once
TGTGCCAGCTCACTTGGACAGGGGGCAGGCAACACTGAAGCTTTCTTT
CASSLGQGAGNTEAFF
>TRBD1|TRBJ1-1|TRBV3-1/TRBV3-2|NA
TGTGCCAGCAGCCAGGGGACAGGGGCGGCTGAAGCTTTCTTT
CASSQGTGAAEAFF
>TRBD1|TRBJ1-4|TRBV7-9|NA
TGTGCCAGCAGCCGATGGACAGGGTCGGGTGAAAAACTGTTTTTT
CASSRWTGSGEKLFF
>NA|TRBJ1-2|TRBV4-2|NA
TGTGCCAGCAGCCAGGCGGGGGCGGCTAACTATGGCTACACCTTC
CASSQAGAANYGYTF
>TRBD2|TRBJ2-5|TRBV28|NA
TGTGCCGGGGGCGGGAGGGCCAGGGAGACCCAGTACTTC
CAGGGRARETQYF
>TRBD2|TRBJ2-5|TRBV7-8|few
TGTGCCAGCAGCTTAGAGGGGGGACTAGCGGGGAGCCGGACCCAGTACTTC
CASSLEGGLAGSRTQYF
>NA|TRBJ1-5|TRBV19|NA
TGTGCCAGTTCTATTCCTACAGACGTCCGCAATCAGCCCCAGCATTTT
CASSIPTDVRNQPQHF
>NA|TRBJ2-3|TRBV5-5|NA
TGTGCCAGCAGCTTGGCCCCCGCAGATACGCAGTATTTT
CASSLAPADTQYF
>NA|TRBJ2-5|TRBV3-1/TRBV3-2|NA
TGTGCCAGCAGCCACGGGGGGCGGGGGTACCAAGAGACCCAGTACTTC
CASSHGGRGYQETQYF
>NA|TRBJ1-5|TRBV5-5|NA
TGTGCCAGCAGCTCCCGGACTAGAGGGACCAATCAGCCCCAGCATTTT
CASSSRTRGTNQPQHF
>NA|TRBJ1-6|TRBV2|NA
TGTGCCAGCAGGGTCGGGGGAACCGGGGGTTCACCCCTCCACTTT
CASRVGGTGGSPLHF
>NA|TRBJ1-5|TRBV7-2|NA
TGTGCCAGCAGCTTCGAGGCTCGCAGCAATCAGCCCCAGCATTTT
CASSFEARSNQPQHF
>TRBD2|TRBJ2-3|TRBV5-6|NA
TGTGCCAGCAGCTTACTAGCGGGGGAAGGTACGCAGTATTTT
CASSLLAGEGTQYF
>TRBD2|TRBJ2-1|TRBV4-3|NA
TGCGCCAGCAGCCGTGGGACTAGCGGGAGGGCCCCGCAGTTCTTC
CASSRGTSGRAPQFF
>NA|TRBJ1-1|TRBV3-1/TRBV3-2|NA
TGTGCCAGCAGCTTAGACAGCCCTAACACTGAAGCTTTCTTT
CASSLDSPNTEAFF
>NA|TRBJ1-1|TRBV7-3|NA
TGTGCCAGCAGCTGGACTGGGAACACTGAAGCTTTCTTT
CASSWTGNTEAFF
>NA|TRBJ1-1|TRBV24-1|NA
TGTGCCACCAGTGACGGGGGACTGAACACTGAAGCTTTCTTT
CATSDGGLNTEAFF
>NA|TRBJ1-4|TRBV18|NA
TGTGCCAGCTCACCACGTGGGGAGCCTAATGAAAAACTGTTTTTT
CASSPRGEPNEKLFF
>NA|TRBJ1-2|TRBV5-6|once
TGTGCCAGCAGCTTTAATTGGGCTGGCTACACCTTC
CASSFNWAGYTF
>NA|TRBJ1-6|TRBV18|NA
TGTGCCAGCTCACCTGGAGTTCCCCCGAATTCACCCCTCCACTTT
CASSPGVPPNSPLHF
>TRBD1|TRBJ1-1|TRBV9|NA
TGTGCCAGCAGCCCCCGGGACAGGGTCGGGAACACTGAAGCTTTCTTT
CASSPRDRVGNTEAFF
>TRBD1|TRBJ1-2|TRBV7-9|few
TGTGCCAGCAGCTCGACGGATAGACAGGGAACCTATGGCTACACCTTC
CASSSTDRQGTYGYTF
>NA|TRBJ2-2|TRBV30|once
TGTGCCTGGAGCCGAGACGGGACATATCGGGGGGAGCTGTTTTTT
CAWSRDGTYRGELFF
>NA|TRBJ2-2|TRBV7-9|NA
TGTGCCAGCAGCACAGACACCGGGGAGCTGTTTTTT
CASSTDTGELFF
>NA|TRBJ2-7|TRBV6-5|NA
TGTGCCAGCAGTTACACAGCAGGGGTGTACGAGCAGTACTTC
CASSYTAGVYEQYF
>NA|TRBJ2-7|TRBV27|NA
TGTGCCAGCAGAGATACAGGGCGCTACGAGCAGTACTTC
CASRDTGRYEQYF
>NA|TRBJ2-7|TRBV15|NA
TGTGCCACCCCAATCCAGTACGAGCAGTACTTC
CATPIQYEQYF
>NA|TRBJ1-1|TRBV11-2|NA
TGTGCCAGCAGGTTACAGGCGAACACTGAAGCTTTCTTT
CASRLQANTEAFF
>NA|TRBJ1-4|TRBV14|NA
TGTGCCAGCAGCCAAGCCTTGCGGGAAAAACTGTTTTTT
CASSQALREKLFF
>TRBD1|TRBJ1-5|TRBV19|NA
TGTGCCAGTAGTATGCAGGGGGATTTGTCCCAGCATTTT
CASSMQGDLSQHF
>TRBD1|TRBJ2-2|TRBV15|NA
TGTGCCACCAGCAGAGGGCGACAGGGGGGGACCGGGGAGCTGTTTTTT
CATSRGRQGGTGELFF
>TRBD1|TRBJ1-4|TRBV7-8|NA
TGTGCCAGCAGCCCCGACAGGGGATCAAATGAAAAACTGTTTTTT
CASSPDRGSNEKLFF
>TRBD1|TRBJ1-2|TRBV7-9|NA
TGTGCCAGCAGCATCCCGGACAGGGGGCCTGGCTACACCTTC
CASSIPDRGPGYTF
>NA|TRBJ1-1|TRBV5-5|NA
TGTGCCAGCAGCTTGAGGCAGGATAGGTCTCGAACTGAAGCTTTCTTT
CASSLRQDRSRTEAFF
>NA|TRBJ1-1|TRBV3-1/TRBV3-2|NA
TGTGCCAGTGCGGATAGCAGTGAAGTGAACACTGAAGCTTTCTTT
CASADSSEVNTEAFF
>NA|TRBJ2-1|TRBV7-3|NA
TGTGCCAGCAGCTTATCGGCCAGCGGGTGGGACAATGAGCAGTTCTTC
CASSLSASGWDNEQFF
>TRBD1|TRBJ1-4|TRBV27|few
TGTGCCAGCAGAATCGCCGGGACAGGGTACGAAAAACTGTTTTTT
CASRIAGTGYEKLFF
>NA|TRBJ2-5|TRBV19|NA
TGTGCCAGTAGTCCTCCCGGGGGAGGCCCAGAGACCCAGTACTTC
CASSPPGGGPETQYF
>TRBD2|TRBJ2-7|TRBV2|NA
TGTGCCAGCAGTGAGGCGGGAGATCGCTACGAGCAGTACTTC
CASSEAGDRYEQYF
>TRBD1|TRBJ2-7|TRBV7-3|NA
TGTGCCAGCAGCTTGACCGGGACAGGGGGACACGAGCAGTACTTC
CASSLTGTGGHEQYF